These 17 T cell receptor beta chains originate from one sample sequenced in a study of T-cell memory formation after mild COVID-19. TCRdb ran MiXCR on the 5' RACE reads and lists one entry per CDR3 protein. The sample holds hundreds of thousands of distinct CDR3 sequences; about 20% are singletons and the top ten take more than 9%. The sequencing sample was made of PBMCs or a T cell subset sorted from them (not recorded which). The receptors were gathered from an adult woman who had mild COVID-19 (a few samples of this study predate the infection). Cell type and time point are not known.

The genes are TRBV11-3 and TRBJ2-7; D is undetermined. This CDR3 is 13 amino acids long. Trimming shortened V by 3 bases and J by 2 bases, and 8 bases separated the two germline ends. The germline V gene encodes CDR1 SGHNT and CDR2 YENEEA. The CDR3 sequence: CASSFETPYEQYF. As DNA, the CDR3 is TGTGCCAGCAGCTTCGAGACACCCTACGAGCAGTACTTC.

This clonotype was seen a few times. The chain carries TRBV7-9 and TRBJ2-1, with a tentative D call TRBD2 (6 bases). Per germline, CDR1 SEHNR and CDR2 FQNEAQ (reference sequence). V lost 5 bases and J lost 5, with 16 bases in between. The CDR3 has 15 residues. Here the CDR3 DNA reads TGTGCCAGCAGCCGCGGGCCCGCGGGGAACAATGAGCAGTTCTTC. Amino acids: CASSRGPAGNNEQFF.

The chain uses TRBV15 and TRBJ2-3; D not certain. Trimming took off 3 bases at V and 5 bases at J, with 9 bases between the two ends. This CDR3 contains 13 residues. CDR1 and CDR2 (germline): LNHNV, YYDKDF (reference sequence). CDR3 in amino acids: CATSRHWGDTQYF. The CDR3 DNA follows: TGTGCCACCAGCAGGCACTGGGGAGATACGCAGTATTTT.

The chain uses TRBV18 and TRBJ1-2; 7 bases are shared with TRBD1. The germline V gene encodes CDR1 KGHSH and CDR2 LQKENI. The junction had 5 bases not matched to a gene; V was cut back by 1 base and J by 3 bases. The CDR3 runs to 15 residues. The CDR3 protein is CASSPRQGDDYGYTF. The CDR3 DNA sequence: TGTGCCAGCTCACCACGGCAGGGGGACGACTATGGCTACACCTTC. Full variable domain (rest looked up from reference TRBV18 and TRBJ1-2): NAGVMQNPRHLVRRRGQEARLRCSPMKGHSHVYWYRQLPEEGLKFMVYLQKENIIDESGMPKERFSAEFPKEGPSILRIQQVVRGDSAAYFCASSPRQGDDYGYTFGSGTRLTVV.

There are a few counts of this clonotype. V is TRBV20-1 and J is TRBJ1-6; 7 bases agree with TRBD1. V lost 6 bases and J lost 7; bases outside the gene matches: 9. From germline, CDR1 is DFQATT and CDR2 SNEGSKA (reference sequence). The CDR3 sequence is 14 residues long. The CDR3 nucleotides are TGCAGTGCGCGAACTGACAGGGCCAATTCACCCCTCCACTTT. Encoded protein: CSARTDRANSPLHF.

The V and J genes are TRBV6-4 and TRBJ2-3; D remains unclear. The CDR3 is 15 residues long. V was trimmed by 11 bases and J by 4 bases, leaving 22 bases between them. The V gene's germline CDR1 is MRHNA and CDR2 SNTAGT. DNA of the CDR3: TGTGCCGCCTCTGCCGAGGCGGAACGACCAGATACGCAGTATTTT. Its protein is CAASAEAERPDTQYF.

The rearrangement links TRBV12-3 or TRBV12-4 to TRBJ1-2; D unclear. CDR3 length: 14 residues. V was clipped by 5 bases and J by 6 bases, with 16 bases between them. Here the CDR3 reads CASSRGPESNGYTF. Here the CDR3 DNA reads TGTGCCAGCAGTCGTGGACCAGAGTCCAATGGCTACACCTTC.

This clonotype has only a few counts. The rearrangement joins TRBV11-2 to TRBJ2-7; D possibly corresponds to TRBD1 (6 bases). The ends were cut back, 4 bases at V and 4 bases at J, with 29 bases in the middle. Germline values: CDR1 SGHAT, CDR2 FQNNGV. The CDR3 loop spans 19 amino acids. CDR3 region: CASSSPIYDRSAGPYEQYF. The CDR3 bases are TGTGCCAGCAGCTCGCCGATTTACGACAGGTCGGCGGGTCCGTACGAGCAGTACTTC.

The V call is TRBV24-1, the J call TRBJ1-3; unclear D gene. The length of the CDR3 is 16 residues. Trimming cost V 4 bases and J 1 base, with 13 bases left between them. Germline V gene data show CDR1 as KGHDR and CDR2 as SFDVKD. The CDR3 here is CATSDPGGRSGNTIYF. The CDR3 DNA reads as TGTGCCACCAGTGACCCAGGAGGCCGGTCTGGAAACACCATATATTTT.

On this clonotype itself: It is likely a read error, because the conserved phenylalanine at the end of the CDR3 is missing. The chain recombines TRBV6-2 or TRBV6-3 with TRBJ1-2; D is undetermined. V was pared by 6 bases and J by 7 bases, with 12 bases between. CDR1 is MNHEY, CDR2 SVGEGT, per germline. CDR3 length: 12 residues. CDR3 coding DNA: TGTGCCAGCAGACGCACAGATGGTGGCTACACCTCC. Translating gives CASRRTDGGYTS.

The chain employs TRBV5-4 and TRBJ2-7; D is undetermined. The CDR3 is made up of 13 amino acids. V lost 4 bases to trimming and J lost 10 bases, with 18 bases between them. Germline V gene lookup returns CDR1 SGHNT and CDR2 YYREEE (reference sequence). The CDR3 protein is CASSEVPEALQYF. CDR3 nucleotides: TGTGCCAGCAGCGAGGTCCCTGAAGCGCTACAGTACTTC.

This clonotype has just a few counts. The rearrangement joins TRBV12-3 or TRBV12-4 to TRBJ2-2, with TRBD2 identical over 7 bases. The CDR3 spans 14 residues. V dropped 7 bases and J dropped 1; count of bases not matched to a gene: 3. The CDR3 sequence: CASKGGLNTGELFF. The CDR3, as DNA: TGTGCCAGCAAGGGAGGGCTGAACACCGGGGAGCTGTTTTTT.

This clonotype appeared a few times. This sequence joins TRBV3-1 and TRBJ1-2; 7 nucleotides agree with TRBD1. CDR1 and CDR2 (germline): LGHDT, YNNKEL (reference sequence). The CDR3 totals 17 residues. The trim removed 3 bases at V and 0 bases at J, leaving 10 bases unmatched. CDR3 in DNA: TGTGCCAGCAGCCAGGGGCAGGGGGTTTCAGCTAACTATGGCTACACCTTC. Protein sequence: CASSQGQGVSANYGYTF.

The V gene is TRBV29-1, the J gene TRBJ1-2, with a weak D call TRBD1 (5 bases). V was shortened by 2 bases and J by 0 bases, with 10 bases between the two germline ends. Germline V lookup: CDR1 SQVTM, CDR2 ANQGSEA. This CDR3 contains 14 residues. CDR3 sequence: CSVERDGTNYGYTF. As DNA, the CDR3 is TGCAGCGTTGAAAGGGACGGAACTAACTATGGCTACACCTTC.

This clonotype was picked up a small number of times. The chain joins TRBV15 to TRBJ2-7, with 9 bases fitting TRBD2. This CDR3 has 15 residues. Per germline, CDR1 LNHNV and CDR2 YYDKDF (reference sequence). J was trimmed by 6 bases and V by 3 bases; bases with no gene match: 9. Here the CDR3 reads CATSRGLAGRFEQYF. The CDR3 coding sequence is TGTGCCACCAGCAGGGGCCTAGCGGGACGGTTCGAGCAGTACTTC.

The table lists this clonotype with many counts. The chain links TRBV5-1 to TRBJ2-7; 11 bases are shared with TRBD2. The ends lost 3 bases at V and 6 bases at J; junction bases unmatched: 8. The CDR3 spans 15 residues. CDR1 is SGHRS, CDR2 YFSETQ, per germline. The CDR3 loop reads CASSSPLAGGTEQYF. CDR3 nucleotide sequence: TGCGCCAGCAGCTCCCCCCTAGCGGGAGGAACCGAGCAGTACTTC.

The chain has TRBV15 and TRBJ2-7, with 9 bases lining up with TRBD2. From germline, CDR1 is LNHNV and CDR2 YYDKDF (reference sequence). The CDR3 contains 14 residues. Losses at the gene ends were 5 bases for V and 6 bases for J; bases not matched to a gene: 8. CDR3 residues: CATSEDSGSIEQYF. In DNA form, the CDR3 reads TGTGCCACCAGCGAGGATAGCGGGAGTATCGAGCAGTACTTC.